This entry is about one T cell receptor (beta chain). Per germline, CDR1 SGHRS and CDR2 YFSETQ. The CDR3 runs 16 residues. The J segment lost 3 bases and the V segment lost 0 bases, leaving 3 bases of the junction unmatched. This record belongs to a study of beta chain features in type 1 diabetes. Of the isolated RNA, all was reverse transcribed, and so the sequenced material was expressed TCRB transcripts. Clones were sequenced by immunoSEQ multiplex PCR, and TCRdb holds only the in-frame ones, with some missing. The repertoire holds 350,000 or so clones, around 19% seen once, with under 0.05% in the top ten.

The specimen sequenced was naive CD4+ T cells from blood. V usage is TRBV5-1 and J usage is TRBJ2-1, with 10 bases that match TRBD2. The source of this sequence is a woman aged 18-35 years in good health. The CDR3 here is CASSLAGLAVYNEQFF. The CDR3 DNA is TGCGCCAGCAGCTTGGCCGGACTAGCGGTCTACAATGAGCAGTTCTTC.